These 12 T cell receptor beta chains share one sample of origin, sequenced in a study of Tregs in tolerant kidney transplant recipients. Related graft donors supplied nonmyeloablative bone marrow transplants, and mixed chimerism was transient. Clones were sequenced by immunoSEQ multiplex PCR, and TCRdb holds only the in-frame ones, with some missing. The sample contains about 21,000 clones, over 70% of which appear only once. Source: CD8+ T cells from blood (PBMCs), taken 6 months after the transplant. The receptors come from a human patient who received a combined kidney and bone marrow transplant. A share of the T cells may be of graft donor origin.

J is TRBJ2-7 and V is TRBV7-6, with 7 bases lining up with TRBD1. Trimming took 5 bases from V and 2 from J; bases not matched to a gene: 3. The CDR3 runs 13 residues. Germline V gene lookup returns CDR1 SGHVS and CDR2 FNYEAQ. The CDR3 bases are TGTGCCAGCAGCCTCGGGACAGCCTACGAGCAGTACTTC. Protein sequence: CASSLGTAYEQYF.

V gene TRBV7-2 combines with J gene TRBJ1-2; no clear D gene. V was cut by 0 bases and J by 1 base, with 12 bases left in between. The CDR3 is 16 residues long. CDR1 and CDR2 (germline): SGHTA, FQGNSA. This CDR3 reads CASSLAGDIYNYGYTF. CDR3 bases: TGTGCCAGCAGCTTAGCGGGTGACATATATAACTATGGCTACACCTTC.

The chain recombines TRBV29-1 with TRBJ2-6; 7 positions agree with TRBD1. Germline CDR1 SQVTM, CDR2 ANQGSEA. V lost 5 bases to trimming and J lost 2 bases; unmatched junction nucleotides: 9. This CDR3 has 16 residues. The CDR3 spells CSVYGQDYTGANVLTF. The CDR3 region has the DNA TGCAGCGTTTACGGACAGGATTATACTGGGGCCAACGTCCTGACTTTC.

V gene TRBV14 combines with J gene TRBJ1-2; TRBD1 might be the D (5 bases). The CDR3 covers 15 residues. Deletions cut 3 bases from V and 4 bases from J, with 15 bases between. The germline gives CDR1 SGHDN, CDR2 FVKESK. CDR3 DNA sequence: TGTGCCAGCAGCCATGAGGTGGGGCCATCCTATGGCTACACCTTC. As protein: CASSHEVGPSYGYTF.

The chain couples TRBV4-1 to TRBJ2-3, with D tentatively TRBD1 (6 bases). Trimming removed 4 bases from V and 3 bases from J, with 11 bases in between. Germline V lookup: CDR1 MGHRA, CDR2 YSYEKL. This CDR3 comprises 14 residues. This CDR3 is CASSPEQGTDTQYF. CDR3 nucleotides: TGCGCCAGCAGCCCTGAGCAGGGGACAGATACGCAGTATTTT.

This rearrangement joins TRBV9 to TRBJ2-1; D is perhaps TRBD2 (6 bases). This CDR3 spans 14 amino acids. The V end was cut by 1 base, the J end by 5 bases, with 10 bases between. CDR1 and CDR2 from the germline V gene are SGDLS and YYNGEE. The CDR3 region is CASSVWGVHNEQFF. CDR3 coding DNA: TGTGCCAGCAGCGTATGGGGGGTACACAATGAGCAGTTCTTC.

The DNA for the CDR3 is TGTGCCAGCAGCTTGTGGATCAGGGGGAAGGAGCCCCAGCATTTT. Amino acid sequence: CASSLWIRGKEPQHF. J is TRBJ1-5 and V is TRBV5-6; 7 bases are a match to TRBD1. The trim removed 1 base at V and 8 bases at J, leaving 9 bases unmatched. The CDR3 spans 15 residues. CDR1 is SGHDT and CDR2 is YYEEEE in the germline V gene.

For the CDR3, the DNA is TGCGCCAGCAGCCAGGGGACAGGGATAGGAAACACCATATATTTT. It codes for CASSQGTGIGNTIYF. The gene calls are TRBV4-1 and TRBJ1-3; 9 bases align to TRBD1. Germline V gene sequence: CDR1 MGHRA, CDR2 YSYEKL. The CDR3 sequence is 15 residues long. With V trimmed by 3 bases and J by 4 bases, 4 bases remained unmatched.

V is TRBV5-1 and J is TRBJ2-7; 9 bases map to TRBD2. This CDR3 region has 18 residues. Germline CDR1 is SGHRS and CDR2 is YFSETQ. The V and J ends lost 9 bases and 0 bases, in that order; junction bases with no gene match: 19. The CDR3 is CATNKLELAGMSSYEQYF. In DNA form, the CDR3 reads TGCGCCACCAATAAACTCGAGCTAGCGGGGATGAGCTCCTACGAGCAGTACTTC.

In this sample, this clone turned up once. This chain connects TRBV7-9 to TRBJ2-3; weak D call: TRBD1 (6 bases). This CDR3 is built from 16 residues. V lost 4 bases, J lost 4 bases, and 18 bases lay in between. Germline assignment: CDR1 SEHNR and CDR2 FQNEAQ (reference sequence). The CDR3 bases are TGTGCCAGCAGCTCTCAACCGGGACACAAATCAGATACGCAGTATTTT. This translates into CASSSQPGHKSDTQYF.

The chain joins TRBV4-1 to TRBJ1-5, with 7 bases lining up with TRBD1. Germline V lookup: CDR1 MGHRA, CDR2 YSYEKL. Trimming removed 1 base from V and 7 bases from J; junction bases left unmatched: 4. The CDR3 consists of 14 residues. CDR3 nucleotide sequence: TGCGCCAGCAGCCAAGTGAAGGGGGCACAGCCCCAGCATTTT. Its translation is CASSQVKGAQPQHF.

The chain links TRBV5-1 to TRBJ1-5; D gene unclear. This CDR3 is built from 15 residues. Trimming took off 4 bases at V and 0 bases at J, with 11 bases between the two ends. The V gene's germline CDR1 is SGHRS and CDR2 YFSETQ. The CDR3 nucleotides are TGCGCCAGCAGCCTGGACCTAAATAGCAATCAGCCCCAGCATTTT. It is translated as CASSLDLNSNQPQHF.